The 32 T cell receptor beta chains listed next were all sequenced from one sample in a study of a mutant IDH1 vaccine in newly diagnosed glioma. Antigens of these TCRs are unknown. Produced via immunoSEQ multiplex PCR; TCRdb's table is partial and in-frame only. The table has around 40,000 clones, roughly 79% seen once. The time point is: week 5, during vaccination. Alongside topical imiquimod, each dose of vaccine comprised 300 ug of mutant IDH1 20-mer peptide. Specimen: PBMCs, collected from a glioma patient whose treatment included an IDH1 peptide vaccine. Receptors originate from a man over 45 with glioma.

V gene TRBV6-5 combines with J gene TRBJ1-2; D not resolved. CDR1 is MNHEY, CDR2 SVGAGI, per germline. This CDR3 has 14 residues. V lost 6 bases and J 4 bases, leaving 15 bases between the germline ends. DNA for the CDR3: TGTGCCAGCAGCTCGCCGGGATCTCTCTATGGCTACACCTTC. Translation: CASSSPGSLYGYTF.

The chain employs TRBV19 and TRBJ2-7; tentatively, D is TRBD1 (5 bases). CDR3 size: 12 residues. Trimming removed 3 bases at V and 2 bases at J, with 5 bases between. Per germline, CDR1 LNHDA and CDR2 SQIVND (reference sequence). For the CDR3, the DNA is TGTGCCAGTAGTATGGGGCCCTACGAGCAGTACTTC. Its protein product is CASSMGPYEQYF. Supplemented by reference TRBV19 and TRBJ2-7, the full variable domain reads DGGITQSPKYLFRKEGQNVTLSCEQNLNHDAMYWYRQDPGQGLRLIYYSQIVNDFQKGDIAEGYSVSREKKESFPLTVTSAQKNPTAFYLCASSMGPYEQYFGPGTRLTVT.

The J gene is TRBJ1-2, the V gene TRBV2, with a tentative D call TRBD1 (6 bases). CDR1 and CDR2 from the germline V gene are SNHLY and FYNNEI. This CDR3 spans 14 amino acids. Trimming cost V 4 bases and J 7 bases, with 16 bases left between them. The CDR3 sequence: CASSGKQGTVGYTF. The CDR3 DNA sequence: TGTGCCAGCAGTGGAAAGCAGGGGACGGTTGGCTACACCTTC.

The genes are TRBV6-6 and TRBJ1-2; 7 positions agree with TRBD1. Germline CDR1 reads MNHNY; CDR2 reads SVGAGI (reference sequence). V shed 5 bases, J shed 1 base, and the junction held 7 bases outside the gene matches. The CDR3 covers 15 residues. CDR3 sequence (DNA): TGTGCCAGCAGTAGAGGGACAGAAGTTAACTATGGCTACACCTTC. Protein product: CASSRGTEVNYGYTF.

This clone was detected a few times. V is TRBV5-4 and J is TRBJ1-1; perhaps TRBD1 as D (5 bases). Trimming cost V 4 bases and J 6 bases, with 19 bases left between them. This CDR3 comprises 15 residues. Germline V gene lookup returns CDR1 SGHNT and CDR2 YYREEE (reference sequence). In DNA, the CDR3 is TGTGCCAGCAGCCTAACATGGGGGGTTAAGGCTGAAGCTTTCTTT. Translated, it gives CASSLTWGVKAEAFF.

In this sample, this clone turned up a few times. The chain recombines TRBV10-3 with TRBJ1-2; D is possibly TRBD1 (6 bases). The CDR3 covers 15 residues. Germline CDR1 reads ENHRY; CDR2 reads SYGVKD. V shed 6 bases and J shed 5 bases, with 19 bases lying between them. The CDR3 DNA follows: TGTGCCATCAGAGCAAACCTGGACAGAAATTATGGCTACACCTTC. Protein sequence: CAIRANLDRNYGYTF.

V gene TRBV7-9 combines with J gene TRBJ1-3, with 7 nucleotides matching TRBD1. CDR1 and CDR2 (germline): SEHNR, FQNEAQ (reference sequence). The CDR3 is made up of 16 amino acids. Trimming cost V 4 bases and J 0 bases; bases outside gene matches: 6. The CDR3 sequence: CASSSGQWSSGNTIYF. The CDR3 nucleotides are TGTGCCAGCAGCTCGGGACAGTGGAGCTCTGGAAACACCATATATTTT.

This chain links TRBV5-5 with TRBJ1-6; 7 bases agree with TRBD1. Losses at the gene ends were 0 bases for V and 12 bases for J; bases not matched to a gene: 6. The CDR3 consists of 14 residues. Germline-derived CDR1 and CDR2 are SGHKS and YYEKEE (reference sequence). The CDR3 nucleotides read TGTGCCAGCAGCTTGGGTCAGGGGGACGTACCCCTCCACTTT. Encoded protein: CASSLGQGDVPLHF.

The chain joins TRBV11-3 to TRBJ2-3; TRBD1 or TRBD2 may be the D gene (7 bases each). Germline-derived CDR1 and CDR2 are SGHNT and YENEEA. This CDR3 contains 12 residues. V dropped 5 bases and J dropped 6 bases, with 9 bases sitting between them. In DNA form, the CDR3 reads TGTGCCAGCAGCCAGGGGGGGGATACGCAGTATTTT. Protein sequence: CASSQGGDTQYF.

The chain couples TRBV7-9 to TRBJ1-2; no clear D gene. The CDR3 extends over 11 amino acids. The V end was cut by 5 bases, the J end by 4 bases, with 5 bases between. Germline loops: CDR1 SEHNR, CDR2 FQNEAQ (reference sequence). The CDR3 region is CASSPGYGYTF. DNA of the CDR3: TGTGCCAGCAGCCCAGGCTATGGCTACACCTTC.

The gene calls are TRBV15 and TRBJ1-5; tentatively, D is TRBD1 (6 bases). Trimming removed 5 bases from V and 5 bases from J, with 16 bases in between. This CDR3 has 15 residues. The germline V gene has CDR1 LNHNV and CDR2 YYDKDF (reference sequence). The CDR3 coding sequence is TGTGCCACCAGCCCCCGGGACACCGGGGATCAGCCCCAGCATTTT. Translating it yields CATSPRDTGDQPQHF.

CDR3 loop: CASSLYGRESYEQYF. For the CDR3, the DNA is TGTGCCAGCAGCTTGTACGGGAGGGAGTCCTACGAGCAGTACTTC. V and J are TRBV5-4 and TRBJ2-7, with TRBD2 identical over 8 bases. CDR1 and CDR2 (germline): SGHNT, YYREEE (reference sequence). V gave up 1 base and J gave up 1 base; unmatched junction bases: 4. The CDR3 contains 15 residues.

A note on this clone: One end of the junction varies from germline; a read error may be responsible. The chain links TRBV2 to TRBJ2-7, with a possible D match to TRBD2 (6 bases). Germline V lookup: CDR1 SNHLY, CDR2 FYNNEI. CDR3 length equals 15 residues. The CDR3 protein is CASSEGRDRSYEQYF. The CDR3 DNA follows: TGTGCCAGCAGCGAAGGGCGGGACCGCTCCTACGAGCAGTACTTC.

The CDR3 coding sequence is TGTGCCAGCAGCCCCGGACAGGGCGCTTGGGGCTACACCTTC. Translation: CASSPGQGAWGYTF. This chain joins TRBV5-4 and TRBJ1-2; 8 bases fit TRBD1. Looked up from germline, CDR1 is SGHNT and CDR2 is YYREEE (reference sequence). This CDR3 comprises 14 residues. With V trimmed by 4 bases and J by 8 bases, 10 bases remained unmatched.

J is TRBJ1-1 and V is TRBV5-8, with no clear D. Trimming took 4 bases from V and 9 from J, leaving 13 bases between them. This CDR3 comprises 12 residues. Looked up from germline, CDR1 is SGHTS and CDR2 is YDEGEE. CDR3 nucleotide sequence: TGTGCCAGCAGCCTTTGGGCCGGAAAAGCTTTCTTT. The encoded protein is CASSLWAGKAFF. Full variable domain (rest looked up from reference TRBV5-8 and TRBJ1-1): EAGVTQSPTHLIKTRGQQATLRCSPISGHTSVYWYQQALGLGLQFLLWYDEGEERNRGNFPPRFSGRQFPNYSSELNVNALELEDSALYLCASSLWAGKAFFGQGTRLTVV.

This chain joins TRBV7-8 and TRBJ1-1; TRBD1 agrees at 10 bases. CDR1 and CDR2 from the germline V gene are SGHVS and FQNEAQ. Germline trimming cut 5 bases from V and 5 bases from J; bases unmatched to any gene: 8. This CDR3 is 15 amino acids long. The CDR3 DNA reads TGTGCCAGCAGCCCCTCCGGACAGGGGGGGACTGAAGCTTTCTTT. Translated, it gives CASSPSGQGGTEAFF.

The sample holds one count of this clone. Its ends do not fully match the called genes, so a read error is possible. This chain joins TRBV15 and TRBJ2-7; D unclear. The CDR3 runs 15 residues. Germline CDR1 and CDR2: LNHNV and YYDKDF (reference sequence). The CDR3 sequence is CATSRDLGNAGSRNF. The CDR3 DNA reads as TGTGCCACCAGCAGAGATCTTGGAAACGCTGGTTCCAGGAACTTC.

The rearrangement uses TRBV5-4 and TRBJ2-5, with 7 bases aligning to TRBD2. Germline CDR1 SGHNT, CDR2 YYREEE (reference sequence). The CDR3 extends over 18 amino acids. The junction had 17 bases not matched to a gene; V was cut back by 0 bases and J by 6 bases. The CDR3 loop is CASSLGGQSGGAQKTQYF. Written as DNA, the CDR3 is TGTGCCAGCAGCTTGGGTGGGCAGTCGGGGGGAGCTCAGAAGACCCAGTACTTC.

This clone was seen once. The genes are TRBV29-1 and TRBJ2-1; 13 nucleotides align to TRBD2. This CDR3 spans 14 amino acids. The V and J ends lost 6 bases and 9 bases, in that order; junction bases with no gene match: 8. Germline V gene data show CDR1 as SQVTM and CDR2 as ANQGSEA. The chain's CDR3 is CSVAGTSGMLEQFF. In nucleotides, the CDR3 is TGCAGCGTCGCCGGGACTAGCGGGATGCTTGAGCAGTTCTTC.

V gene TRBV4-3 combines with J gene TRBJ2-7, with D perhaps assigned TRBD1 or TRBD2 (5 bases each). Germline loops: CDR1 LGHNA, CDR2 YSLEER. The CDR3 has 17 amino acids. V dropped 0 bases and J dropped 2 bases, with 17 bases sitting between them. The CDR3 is CASSQDRGPNPPYEQYF. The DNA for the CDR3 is TGCGCCAGCAGCCAAGATCGGGGCCCTAACCCCCCCTACGAGCAGTACTTC.

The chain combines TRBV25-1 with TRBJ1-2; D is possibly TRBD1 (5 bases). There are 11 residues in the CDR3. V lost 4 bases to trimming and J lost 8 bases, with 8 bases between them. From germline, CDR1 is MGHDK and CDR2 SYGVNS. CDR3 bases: TGTGCCAGCAGTGGGGGCTGGGGCTACACCTTC. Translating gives CASSGGWGYTF.

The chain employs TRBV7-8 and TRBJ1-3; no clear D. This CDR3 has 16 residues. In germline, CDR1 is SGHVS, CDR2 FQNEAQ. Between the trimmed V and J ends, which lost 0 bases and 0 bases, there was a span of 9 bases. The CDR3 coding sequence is TGTGCCAGCAGCTTAGCGGAGACATTCTCTGGAAACACCATATATTTT. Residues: CASSLAETFSGNTIYF.

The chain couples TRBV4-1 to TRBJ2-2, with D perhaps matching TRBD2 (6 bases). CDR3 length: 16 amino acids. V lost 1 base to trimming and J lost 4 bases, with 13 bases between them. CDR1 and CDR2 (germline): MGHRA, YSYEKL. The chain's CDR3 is CASSQVIASVTGELFF. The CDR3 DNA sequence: TGCGCCAGCAGCCAAGTAATCGCTAGCGTCACCGGGGAGCTGTTTTTT.

The CDR3 DNA reads TGTGCCAGCTCACTCCGTGAGGTCGAGCCCCAGCATTTT. It codes for CASSLREVEPQHF. The V gene is TRBV18, the J gene TRBJ1-5, with D unresolved. CDR3 length: 13 amino acids. Trimming removed 4 bases at V and 8 bases at J, with 12 bases between. Germline-derived CDR1 and CDR2 are KGHSH and LQKENI.

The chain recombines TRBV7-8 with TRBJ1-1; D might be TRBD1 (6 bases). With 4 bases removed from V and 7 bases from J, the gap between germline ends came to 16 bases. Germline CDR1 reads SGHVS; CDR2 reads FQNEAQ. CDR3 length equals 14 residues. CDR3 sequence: CASSSPLEGGEAFF. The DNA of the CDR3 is TGTGCCAGCAGCTCCCCCTTGGAGGGGGGTGAAGCTTTCTTT.

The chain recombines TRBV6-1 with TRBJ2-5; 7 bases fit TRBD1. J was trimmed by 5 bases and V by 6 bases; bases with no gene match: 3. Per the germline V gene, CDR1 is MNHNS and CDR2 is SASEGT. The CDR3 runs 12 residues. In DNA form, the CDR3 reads TGTGCCAGCAGCACAGGGGTGGAGACCCAGTACTTC. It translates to CASSTGVETQYF.

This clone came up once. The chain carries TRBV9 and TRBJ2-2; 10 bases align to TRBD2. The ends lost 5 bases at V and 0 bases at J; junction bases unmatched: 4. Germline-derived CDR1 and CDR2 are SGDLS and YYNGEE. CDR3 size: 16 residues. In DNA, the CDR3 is TGTGCCAGCAGGGGGACTAGCGCCACGAACACCGGGGAGCTGTTTTTT. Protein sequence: CASRGTSATNTGELFF.

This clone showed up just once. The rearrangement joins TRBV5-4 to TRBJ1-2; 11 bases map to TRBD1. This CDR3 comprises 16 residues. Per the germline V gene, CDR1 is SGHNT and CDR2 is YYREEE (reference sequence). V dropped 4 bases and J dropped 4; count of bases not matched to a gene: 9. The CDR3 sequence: CASSPGQGAVSYGYTF. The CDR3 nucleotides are TGTGCCAGCAGCCCAGGACAGGGGGCCGTGAGCTATGGCTACACCTTC.

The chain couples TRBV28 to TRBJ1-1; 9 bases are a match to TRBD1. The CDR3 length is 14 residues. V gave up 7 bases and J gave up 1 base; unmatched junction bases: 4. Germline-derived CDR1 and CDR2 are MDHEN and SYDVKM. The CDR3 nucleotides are TGTGCCAGCATGCTGGACAGGGGGAACACTGAAGCTTTCTTT. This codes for CASMLDRGNTEAFF.

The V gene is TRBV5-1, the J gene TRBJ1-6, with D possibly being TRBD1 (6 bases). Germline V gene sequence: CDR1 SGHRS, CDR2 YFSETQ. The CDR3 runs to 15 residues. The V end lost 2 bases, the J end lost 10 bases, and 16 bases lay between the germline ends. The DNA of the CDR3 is TGCGCCAGCAGCTTAGCAACAGGGAGATGGTCACCCCTCCACTTT. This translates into CASSLATGRWSPLHF.

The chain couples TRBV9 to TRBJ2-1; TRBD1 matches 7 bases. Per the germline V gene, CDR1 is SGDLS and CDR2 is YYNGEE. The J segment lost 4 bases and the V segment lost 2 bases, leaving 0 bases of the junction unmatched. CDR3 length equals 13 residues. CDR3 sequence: CASSVTGYNEQFF. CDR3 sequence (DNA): TGTGCCAGCAGCGTGACAGGGTACAATGAGCAGTTCTTC.

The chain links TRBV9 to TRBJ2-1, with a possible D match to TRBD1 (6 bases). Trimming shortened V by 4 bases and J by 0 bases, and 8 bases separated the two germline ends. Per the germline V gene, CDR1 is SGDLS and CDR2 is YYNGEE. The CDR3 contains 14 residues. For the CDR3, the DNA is TGTGCCAGCAGCTCAGGGGACTCCTACAATGAGCAGTTCTTC. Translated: CASSSGDSYNEQFF. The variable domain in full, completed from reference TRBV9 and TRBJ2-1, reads DSGVTQTPKHLITATGQRVTLRCSPRSGDLSVYWYQQSLDQGLQFLIQYYNGEERAKGNILERFSAQQFPDLHSELNLSSLELGDSALYFCASSSGDSYNEQFFGPGTRLTVL.